The rows below give T cell receptor beta chains drawn from one sample of a study of T cells in Graves' hyperthyroidism and ophthalmopathy. TCRdb recomputed calls from the multiplex PCR reads with MiXCR, one row per CDR3 protein. The sample yields around 480,000 distinct CDR3 sequences, approximately 15% seen once. Source material: blood. The receptors derive from a woman aged 18-30 years with Graves' hyperthyroidism. CDR3s include the opening cysteine and the closing phenylalanine or tryptophan. D genes are given only for firm matches. The size field is filled for only some rows; it gives once, few, many or a size class.

TRBV27,.,.,TRBJ1-5,TGTGCCAGCAGTCCCCAACAGGGATTAGGTCAGCCCCAGCATTTT,CASSPQQGLGQPQHF
TRBV27,.,.,TRBJ2-2,TGTGCCAGCTCAACGGCAGGGGCGGTCGGGGAGCTGTTTTTT,CASSTAGAVGELFF
TRBV12-3/TRBV12-4,TRBD1,.,TRBJ2-1,TGTGCCAGCGGTTTGAGGCAGGGGGCACGGGAGCAGTTCTTC,CASGLRQGAREQFF
TRBV7-3,TRBD1,many,TRBJ2-1,TGTGCCAGCAGTTCAGGGGGCGATGAGCAGTTCTTC,CASSSGGDEQFF
TRBV6-1,TRBD2,many,TRBJ2-5,TGTGCCAGCCCCAGGGTGGGGGGGTTTGAGACCCAGTACTTC,CASPRVGGFETQYF
TRBV12-3/TRBV12-4,TRBD1,many,TRBJ1-2,TGTGCCAGCAACGATCGGGACAGGATTGACTATGGCTACACCTTC,CASNDRDRIDYGYTF
TRBV7-9,.,many,TRBJ1-1,TGTGCCAGCAGCTTAAGACACGCGATTCTGGCTTTCTTT,CASSLRHAILAFF
TRBV3-1,.,.,TRBJ2-1,TGTGCCAGCAGCCAAGTTCCCGGGAATTACAATGAGCAGTTCTTC,CASSQVPGNYNEQFF
TRBV3-1,TRBD1,few,TRBJ1-2,TGTGCCAGCAGCCCCCGGGACAGGACGCTCTATGGCTACACCTTC,CASSPRDRTLYGYTF
TRBV11-3,.,many,TRBJ2-1,TGTGCCAGCAGCTTAGGGAGGGAGAGAAATGAGCAGTTCTTC,CASSLGRERNEQFF
TRBV7-8,TRBD2,many,TRBJ2-3,TGTGCCAGCAGCTTATCTGGCGGGAGCGCAGATACGCAGTATTTT,CASSLSGGSADTQYF
TRBV11-2,.,.,TRBJ1-5,TGTGCCAGCAGCTTAGATCTGGGTCAGCCCCAGCATTTT,CASSLDLGQPQHF
TRBV29-1,.,few,TRBJ1-3,TGCAGCGTGCCATTTGGAAACACCATATATTTT,CSVPFGNTIYF
TRBV20-1,TRBD2,many,TRBJ2-1,TGCAGTGCTGGGACTAGCGGGTCAGGGGAGCAGTTCTTC,CSAGTSGSGEQFF
TRBV6-1,TRBD1,many,TRBJ1-2,TGTGCCAGCACCATCGGACAGGGGGCGGGCTATGGCTACACCTTC,CASTIGQGAGYGYTF
TRBV10-2,.,many,TRBJ1-2,TGCGCCAGCAGTGGGAGGTCGGAGAACTATGGCTACACCTTC,CASSGRSENYGYTF
TRBV18,.,.,TRBJ1-2,TGTGCCAGCTCACCAGGCGAAGCTAACTATGGCTACACCTTC,CASSPGEANYGYTF
TRBV19,.,many,TRBJ2-2,TGTGCCAGTAGTATAAGTACCGGGTTCACCGGGGAGCTGTTTTTT,CASSISTGFTGELFF
TRBV5-1,TRBD1,many,TRBJ1-2,TGCGCCAGCAGCCGGGACAGGGAAGGCGGCTACACCTTC,CASSRDREGGYTF
TRBV7-9,TRBD2,.,TRBJ2-5,TGTGCCAGCAGCTCCACTAGCGCCGAGGGTAACTTC,CASSSTSAEGNF
TRBV12-3/TRBV12-4,TRBD2,.,TRBJ2-1,TGTGCCAGCAGTCTAGCGGGAGGTAATGGCAATGAGCAGTTCTTC,CASSLAGGNGNEQFF
TRBV2,.,.,TRBJ2-4,TGTGCCAGCACCCTAGGGACGGCGTCTCACATTCAGTACTTC,CASTLGTASHIQYF
TRBV30,.,.,TRBJ1-2,TGTGCCTGGAGTGTGGCAGGGGCCGATGCCTACACCTTC,CAWSVAGADAYTF
TRBV13,.,many,TRBJ2-4,TGTGCCAGCAGCCGAGGACTATACAGAAACATTCAGTACTTC,CASSRGLYRNIQYF
TRBV6-1,TRBD2,many,TRBJ2-1,TGTGCCAGCACCACGGGACTAGCTGGGGAGAATGAGCAGTTCTTC,CASTTGLAGENEQFF
TRBV20-1,TRBD2,many,TRBJ2-1,TGCAGTGCTAGGGCACTGGCTAGCGGGACTACCTACAATGAGCAGTTCTTC,CSARALASGTTYNEQFF
TRBV20-1,.,many,TRBJ2-1,TGCAGTGCCAGTAGTCAGCGGGTATACAATGAGCAGTTCTTC,CSASSQRVYNEQFF
TRBV7-2,.,.,TRBJ1-2,TGTGCCAGCAGCTTATCGCATAGGCCTACCTATGGCTACACCTTC,CASSLSHRPTYGYTF
TRBV10-3,TRBD1,many,TRBJ2-2,TGTGCCATCAGAAAAGGGACAGGGCTAATCACCGGGGAGCTGTTTTTT,CAIRKGTGLITGELFF
TRBV4-1,TRBD1,few,TRBJ2-2,TGCGCCAGCAGCCACCCATGGACAGGGCATAACACCGGGGAGCTGTTTTTT,CASSHPWTGHNTGELFF